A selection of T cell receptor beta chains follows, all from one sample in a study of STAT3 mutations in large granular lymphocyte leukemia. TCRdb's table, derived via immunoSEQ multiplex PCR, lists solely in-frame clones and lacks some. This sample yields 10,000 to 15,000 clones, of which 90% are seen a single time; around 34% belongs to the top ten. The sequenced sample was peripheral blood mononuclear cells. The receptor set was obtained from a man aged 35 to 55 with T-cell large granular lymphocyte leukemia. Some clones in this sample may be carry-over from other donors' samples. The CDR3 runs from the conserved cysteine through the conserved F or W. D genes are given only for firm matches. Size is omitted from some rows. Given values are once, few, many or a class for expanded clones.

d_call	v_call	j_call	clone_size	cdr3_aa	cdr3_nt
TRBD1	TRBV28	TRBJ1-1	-	CASGSGQGFTAFF	TGTGCCAGCGGTTCGGGACAGGGGTTTACAGCTTTCTTT
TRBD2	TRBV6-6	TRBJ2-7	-	CASSGTSGSYEQYF	TGTGCCAGCTCTGGGACTAGCGGCTCCTACGAGCAGTACTTC
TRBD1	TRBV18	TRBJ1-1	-	CASSPPTGNAEAFF	TGTGCCAGCTCACCACCGACAGGGAACGCTGAAGCTTTCTTT
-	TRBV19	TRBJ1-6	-	CASSMGLGQTLHF	TGTGCCAGTAGTATGGGACTGGGGCAAACCCTCCACTTT
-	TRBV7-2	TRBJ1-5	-	CASSPSGARSQPQHF	TGTGCCAGCAGCCCCTCGGGGGCGCGGAGCCAGCCCCAGCATTTT
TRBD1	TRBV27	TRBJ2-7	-	CASSQWTGGAIYSGVSSEQYF	TGTGCCAGCAGTCAATGGACAGGGGGCGCAATATATAGCGGCGTATCGTCGGAGCAGTACTTC
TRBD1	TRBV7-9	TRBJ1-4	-	CASSFYSGTGAEELFF	TGTGCCAGCAGTTTTTATTCCGGGACAGGAGCCGAGGAACTGTTTTTT
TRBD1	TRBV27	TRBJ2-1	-	CASSSPGQLSNEQFF	TGTGCCAGCAGTTCGCCGGGACAGCTTTCGAATGAGCAGTTCTTC
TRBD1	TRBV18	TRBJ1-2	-	CASSPQRQGASGYTF	TGTGCCAGCTCACCCCAGCGACAGGGGGCAAGCGGCTACACCTTC
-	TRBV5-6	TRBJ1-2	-	CASSKRGVGYGYTF	TGTGCCAGCAGCAAGAGGGGGGTTGGCTATGGCTACACCTTC
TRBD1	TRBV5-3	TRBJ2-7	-	CARSLRQGPNEQYF	TGTGCCAGAAGCCTCCGACAGGGACCCAACGAGCAGTACTTC
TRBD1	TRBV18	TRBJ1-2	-	CASSPQGAVGYTF	TGTGCCAGCTCACCACAGGGGGCGGTCGGCTACACCTTC
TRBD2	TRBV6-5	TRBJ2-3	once	CASSRLAGGQDTQYF	TGTGCCAGCAGTCGACTAGCGGGGGGGCAGGATACGCAGTATTTT
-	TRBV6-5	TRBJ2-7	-	CAMPDTWSVEQYF	TGTGCCATGCCAGACACTTGGTCAGTCGAGCAGTACTTC
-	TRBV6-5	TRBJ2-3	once	CASSFGGASTDTQYF	TGTGCCAGCAGTTTTGGGGGGGCTAGCACAGATACGCAGTATTTT
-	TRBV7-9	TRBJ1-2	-	CASSLMGYGGYTF	TGTGCCAGCAGCTTAATGGGGTACGGTGGCTACACCTTC
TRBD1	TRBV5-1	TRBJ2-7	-	CASSLAGQGPYEQYF	TGCGCCAGCAGCTTGGCGGGACAGGGTCCCTACGAGCAGTACTTC
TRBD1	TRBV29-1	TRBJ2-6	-	CSVPETGGSGGANVLTF	TGCAGCGTTCCCGAGACAGGGGGCTCTGGTGGGGCCAACGTCCTGACTTTC
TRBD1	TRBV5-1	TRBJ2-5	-	CASSLGRTGQETQYF	TGCGCCAGCAGCTTGGGACGGACAGGGCAAGAGACCCAGTACTTC
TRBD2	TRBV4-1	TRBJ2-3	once	CASSRLLAGGTDTQYF	TGCGCCAGCAGCCGCCTACTAGCGGGGGGCACAGATACGCAGTATTTT
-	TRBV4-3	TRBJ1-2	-	CASSQDVGRGYTF	TGCGCCAGCAGCCAAGATGTCGGCCGAGGCTACACCTTC
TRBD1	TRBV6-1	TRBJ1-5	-	CASSEAWTGFNQPQHF	TGTGCCAGCAGTGAAGCCTGGACAGGGTTTAATCAGCCCCAGCATTTT
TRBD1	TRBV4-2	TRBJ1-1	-	CASSQERDSLNTEAFF	TGTGCCAGCAGCCAAGAAAGGGACAGTCTTAACACTGAAGCTTTCTTT
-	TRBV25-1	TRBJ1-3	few	CASSGSWTGNTIYF	TGTGCCAGCAGTGGGTCCTGGACTGGAAACACCATATATTTT
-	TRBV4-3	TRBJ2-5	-	CASSPGVGGGPETQYF	TGCGCCAGCAGCCCAGGGGTAGGGGGGGGGCCAGAGACCCAGTACTTC
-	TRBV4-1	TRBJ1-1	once	CASSQGVVGGYTEAFF	TGCGCCAGCAGCCAAGGGGTCGTAGGGGGTTACACTGAAGCTTTCTTT
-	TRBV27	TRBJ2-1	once	CASIPLAGERRHEQFF	TGTGCCAGCATCCCCCTTGCAGGAGAGCGTAGGCATGAGCAGTTCTTC
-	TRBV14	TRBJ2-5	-	CASSQDQGARGFYF	TGTGCCAGCAGCCAAGATCAAGGGGCCCGCGGGTTTTACTTC
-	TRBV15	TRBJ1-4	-	CATSREDRLNEKLFF	TGTGCCACCAGCAGAGAAGACAGACTAAATGAAAAACTGTTTTTT
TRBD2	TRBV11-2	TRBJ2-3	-	CASSSGTQLAGGTDTQYF	TGTGCCAGCAGCTCCGGAACTCAACTAGCGGGGGGCACAGATACGCAGTATTTT
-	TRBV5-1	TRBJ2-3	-	CASSQGGGIGDTQYF	TGCGCCAGCAGCCAGGGAGGAGGGATTGGAGATACGCAGTATTTT
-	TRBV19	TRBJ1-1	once	CASTEGSTNTEAFF	TGTGCCAGTACGGAGGGATCGACGAACACTGAAGCTTTCTTT
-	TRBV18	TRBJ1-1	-	CASSLTARGTEAFF	TGTGCCAGCTCACTGACAGCCCGAGGCACTGAAGCTTTCTTT
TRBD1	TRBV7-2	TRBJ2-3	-	CASSSTGSRDTQYF	TGTGCCAGCAGCTCGACAGGGTCGAGGGATACGCAGTATTTT
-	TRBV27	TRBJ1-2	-	CASSLSLSSYGYTF	TGTGCCAGCAGTTTGAGCCTCTCCTCCTATGGCTACACCTTC
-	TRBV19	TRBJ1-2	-	CASSSNSGTAHNYGYTF	TGTGCCAGTAGTTCAAATTCCGGGACGGCCCATAACTATGGCTACACCTTC
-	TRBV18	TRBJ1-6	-	CASSPGSDSPLHF	TGTGCCAGCTCACCGGGTTCTGATTCACCCCTCCACTTT
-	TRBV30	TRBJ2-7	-	CAWSVTGVGAYEQYF	TGTGCCTGGAGTGTTACCGGGGTGGGTGCCTACGAGCAGTACTTC
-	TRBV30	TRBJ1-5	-	CAWSEGYGQPQHF	TGTGCCTGGAGTGAAGGATACGGTCAGCCCCAGCATTTT
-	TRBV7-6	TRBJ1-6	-	CASSSSVDSPLHF	TGTGCCAGCAGCAGTAGTGTGGATTCACCCCTCCACTTT
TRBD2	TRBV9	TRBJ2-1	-	CASSATSGGNEQFF	TGTGCCAGCAGCGCGACTAGCGGGGGGAATGAGCAGTTCTTC
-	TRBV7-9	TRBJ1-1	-	CASSLLERLNTEAFF	TGTGCCAGCAGCTTACTTGAGCGGTTGAACACTGAAGCTTTCTTT
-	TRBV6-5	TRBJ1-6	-	CASSRGSLDSPLHF	TGTGCCAGCAGCCGTGGTTCTTTGGATTCACCCCTCCACTTT
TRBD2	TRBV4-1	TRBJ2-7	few	CASSQEMVGLAGNYEQYF	TGCGCCAGCAGCCAAGAAATGGTAGGGCTAGCGGGGAACTACGAGCAGTACTTC
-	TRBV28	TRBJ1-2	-	CASSLSQENYGYTF	TGTGCCAGCAGTTTGTCACAGGAGAACTATGGCTACACCTTC
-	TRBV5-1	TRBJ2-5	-	CASSSYHQETQYF	TGCGCCAGCAGCTCCTACCACCAAGAGACCCAGTACTTC
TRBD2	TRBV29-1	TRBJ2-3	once	CSVEPILAGGRRGTDTQYF	TGCAGCGTTGAACCCATACTAGCGGGGGGCCGGAGGGGCACAGATACGCAGTATTTT
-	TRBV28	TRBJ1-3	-	CASSPRTEPGNTIYF	TGTGCCAGCAGTCCCCGCACCGAGCCTGGAAACACCATATATTTT
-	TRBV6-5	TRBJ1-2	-	CASSYSKPSDGYTF	TGTGCCAGCAGTTACTCGAAACCGAGCGATGGCTACACCTTC